The T cell receptor (beta chain) described here comes from a study of early T cells in non-severe SARS-CoV-2 infection. Study-wide findings and caveats: The matching step, a VDJdb search, favored anti-spike CD8 responses and missed private and CD4 specificities.

By share, this clonotype ranks as medium-sized. No antigen is known for it. In the library, individual cDNA molecules carried attached unique molecular identifiers. MiXCR, applied by TCRdb to the 5' RACE reads, yields one record per CDR3 protein. Among 20,000 to 25,000 distinct CDR3 sequences listed, 3.5% to 5% were seen once. There are 12 residues in the CDR3. CDR1 and CDR2 (germline): MNHEY, SVGEGT. The germline V and J ends were trimmed by 6 bases and 10 bases, with 13 bases remaining between them. The sequenced sample was whole blood. The chain joins TRBV6-2 or TRBV6-3 to TRBJ2-1; D not certain. The source of this sequence is an adult who was a healthcare worker with PCR-confirmed SARS-CoV-2 infection or an uninfected control (not recorded which). This chain's CDR3 is CASSPPTWEQFF. CDR3 bases: TGTGCCAGCAGCCCCCCCACTTGGGAGCAGTTCTTC.